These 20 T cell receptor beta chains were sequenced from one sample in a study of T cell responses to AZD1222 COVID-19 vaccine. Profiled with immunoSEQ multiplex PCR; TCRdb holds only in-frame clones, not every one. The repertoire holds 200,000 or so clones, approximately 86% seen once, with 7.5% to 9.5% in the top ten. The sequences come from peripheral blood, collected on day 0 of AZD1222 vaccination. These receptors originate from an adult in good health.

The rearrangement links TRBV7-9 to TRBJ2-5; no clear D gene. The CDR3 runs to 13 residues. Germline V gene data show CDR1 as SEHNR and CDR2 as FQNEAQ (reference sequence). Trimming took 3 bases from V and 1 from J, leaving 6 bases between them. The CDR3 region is CASSFDTQETQYF. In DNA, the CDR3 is TGTGCCAGCAGCTTTGACACCCAAGAGACCCAGTACTTC.

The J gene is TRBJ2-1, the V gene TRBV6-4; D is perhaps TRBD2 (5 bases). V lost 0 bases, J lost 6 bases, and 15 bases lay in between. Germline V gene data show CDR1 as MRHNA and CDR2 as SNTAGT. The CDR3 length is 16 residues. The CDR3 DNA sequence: TGTGCCAGCAGTGACTCCGAACTAGTGGATGTCAATGAGCAGTTCTTC. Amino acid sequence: CASSDSELVDVNEQFF.

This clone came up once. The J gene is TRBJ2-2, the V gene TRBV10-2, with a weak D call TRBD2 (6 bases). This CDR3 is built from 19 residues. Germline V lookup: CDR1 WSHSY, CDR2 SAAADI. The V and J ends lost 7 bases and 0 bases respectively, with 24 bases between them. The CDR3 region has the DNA TGCGCCAGCACCATCCTTTGGGGTAGCGGCGCAACGAACACCGGGGAGCTGTTTTTT. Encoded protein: CASTILWGSGATNTGELFF.

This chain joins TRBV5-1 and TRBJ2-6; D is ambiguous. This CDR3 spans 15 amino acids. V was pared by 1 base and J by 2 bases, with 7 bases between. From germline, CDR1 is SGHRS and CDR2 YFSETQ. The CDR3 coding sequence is TGCGCCAGCAGCTTGACATGGACTGGGGCCAACGTCCTGACTTTC. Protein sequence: CASSLTWTGANVLTF.

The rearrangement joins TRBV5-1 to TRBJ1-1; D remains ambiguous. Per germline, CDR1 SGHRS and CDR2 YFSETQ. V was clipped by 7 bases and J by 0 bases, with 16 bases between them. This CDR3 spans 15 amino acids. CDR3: CASSPVTEMNTEAFF. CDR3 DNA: TGCGCCAGCTCCCCTGTTACTGAAATGAACACTGAAGCTTTCTTT.

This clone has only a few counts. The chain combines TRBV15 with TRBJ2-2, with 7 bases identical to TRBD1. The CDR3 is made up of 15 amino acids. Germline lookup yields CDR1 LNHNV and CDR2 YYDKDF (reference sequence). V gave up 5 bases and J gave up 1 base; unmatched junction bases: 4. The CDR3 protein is CATSGRQGNTGELFF. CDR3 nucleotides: TGTGCCACCAGCGGAAGACAGGGGAACACCGGGGAGCTGTTTTTT. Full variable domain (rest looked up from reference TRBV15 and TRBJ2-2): DAMVIQNPRYQVTQFGKPVTLSCSQTLNHNVMYWYQQKSSQAPKLLFHYYDKDFNNEADTPDNFQSRRPNTSFCFLDIRSPGLGDTAMYLCATSGRQGNTGELFFGEGSRLTVL.

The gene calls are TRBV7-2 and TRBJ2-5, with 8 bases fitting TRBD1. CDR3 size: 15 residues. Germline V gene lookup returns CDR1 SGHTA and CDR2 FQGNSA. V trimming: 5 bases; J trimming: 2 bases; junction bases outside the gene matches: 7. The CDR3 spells CASSPPDREQETQYF. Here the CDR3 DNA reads TGTGCCAGCAGCCCCCCGGACAGGGAACAAGAGACCCAGTACTTC. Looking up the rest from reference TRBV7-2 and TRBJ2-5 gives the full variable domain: GAGVSQSPSNKVTEKGKDVELRCDPISGHTALYWYRQSLGQGLEFLIYFQGNSAPDKSGLPSDRFSAERTGGSVSTLTIQRTQQEDSAVYLCASSPPDREQETQYFGPGTRLLVL.

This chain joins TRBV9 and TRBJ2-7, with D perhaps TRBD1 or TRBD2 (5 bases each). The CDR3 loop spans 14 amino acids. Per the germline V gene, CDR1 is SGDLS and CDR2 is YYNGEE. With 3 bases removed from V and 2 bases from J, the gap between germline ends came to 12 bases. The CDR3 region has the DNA TGTGCCAGCAGCGGGCACAGGAGGCCCTACGAGCAGTACTTC. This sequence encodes CASSGHRRPYEQYF.

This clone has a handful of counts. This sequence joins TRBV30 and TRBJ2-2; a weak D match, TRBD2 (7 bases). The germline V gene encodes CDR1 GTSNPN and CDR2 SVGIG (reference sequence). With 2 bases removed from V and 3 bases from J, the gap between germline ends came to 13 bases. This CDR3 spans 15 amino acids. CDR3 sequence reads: CAWSQRGADTGELFF. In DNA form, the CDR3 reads TGTGCCTGGAGTCAACGGGGGGCGGACACCGGGGAGCTGTTTTTT.

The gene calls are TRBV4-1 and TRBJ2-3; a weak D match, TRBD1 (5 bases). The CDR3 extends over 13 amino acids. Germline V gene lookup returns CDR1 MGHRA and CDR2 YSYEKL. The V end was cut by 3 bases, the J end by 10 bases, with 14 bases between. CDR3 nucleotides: TGCGCCAGCAGCCACCCACTAACAGGTGCGCAGTATTTT. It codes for CASSHPLTGAQYF.

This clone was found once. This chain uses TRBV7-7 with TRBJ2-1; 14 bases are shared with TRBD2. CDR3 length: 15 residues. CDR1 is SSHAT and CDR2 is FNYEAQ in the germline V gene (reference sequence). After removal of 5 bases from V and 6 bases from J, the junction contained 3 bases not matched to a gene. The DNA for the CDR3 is TGTGCCAGCAGCCGGGGACTAGCGGGAGCCAATGAGCAGTTCTTC. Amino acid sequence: CASSRGLAGANEQFF.

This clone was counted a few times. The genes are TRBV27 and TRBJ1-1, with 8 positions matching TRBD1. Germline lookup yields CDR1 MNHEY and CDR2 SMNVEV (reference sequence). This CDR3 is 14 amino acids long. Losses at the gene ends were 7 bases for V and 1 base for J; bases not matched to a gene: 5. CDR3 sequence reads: CASTSGTGNTEAFF. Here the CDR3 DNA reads TGTGCCAGCACCTCCGGGACAGGGAACACTGAAGCTTTCTTT.

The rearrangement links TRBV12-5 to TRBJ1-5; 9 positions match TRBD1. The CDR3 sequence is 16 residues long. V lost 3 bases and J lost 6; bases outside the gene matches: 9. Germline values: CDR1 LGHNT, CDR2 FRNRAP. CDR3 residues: CASGFPRGQGVQPQHF. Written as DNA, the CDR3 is TGTGCTAGTGGTTTCCCCCGGGGACAGGGAGTTCAGCCCCAGCATTTT.

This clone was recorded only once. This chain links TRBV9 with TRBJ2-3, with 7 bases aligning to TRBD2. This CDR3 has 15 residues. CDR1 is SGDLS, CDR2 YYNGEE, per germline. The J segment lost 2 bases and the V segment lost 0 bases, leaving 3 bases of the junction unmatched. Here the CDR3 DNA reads TGTGCCAGCAGCGTAGTGGGACTAAACACAGATACGCAGTATTTT. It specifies CASSVVGLNTDTQYF.

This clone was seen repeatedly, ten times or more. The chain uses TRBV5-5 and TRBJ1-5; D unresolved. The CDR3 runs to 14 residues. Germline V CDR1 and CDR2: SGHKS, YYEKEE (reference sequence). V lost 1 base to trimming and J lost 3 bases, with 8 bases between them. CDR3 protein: CASSLLPDNQPQHF. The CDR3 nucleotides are TGTGCCAGCAGCTTGTTGCCTGACAATCAGCCCCAGCATTTT.

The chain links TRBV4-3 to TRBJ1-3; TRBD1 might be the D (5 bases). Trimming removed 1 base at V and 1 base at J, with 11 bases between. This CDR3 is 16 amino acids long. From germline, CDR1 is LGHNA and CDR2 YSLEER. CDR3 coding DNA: TGCGCCAGCAGCCAAGCCACCTGGGGGTCTGGAAACACCATATATTTT. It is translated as CASSQATWGSGNTIYF.

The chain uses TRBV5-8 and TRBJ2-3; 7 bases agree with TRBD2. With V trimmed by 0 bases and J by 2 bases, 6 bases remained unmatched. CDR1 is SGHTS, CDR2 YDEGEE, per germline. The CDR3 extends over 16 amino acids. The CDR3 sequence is CASSLDVGTTTDTQYF. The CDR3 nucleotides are TGTGCCAGCAGCTTGGACGTGGGGACTACCACAGATACGCAGTATTTT.

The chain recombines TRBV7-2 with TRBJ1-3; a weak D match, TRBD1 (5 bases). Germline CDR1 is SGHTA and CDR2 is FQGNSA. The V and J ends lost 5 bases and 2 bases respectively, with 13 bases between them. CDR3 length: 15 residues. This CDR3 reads CASSPGGATGNTIYF. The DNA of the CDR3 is TGTGCCAGCAGCCCCGGAGGGGCAACTGGAAACACCATATATTTT.

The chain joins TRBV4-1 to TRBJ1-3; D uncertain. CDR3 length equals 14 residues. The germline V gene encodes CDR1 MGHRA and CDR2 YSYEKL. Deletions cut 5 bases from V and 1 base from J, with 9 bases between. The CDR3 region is CASSSLGSGNTIYF. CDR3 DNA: TGCGCCAGCAGCTCCCTGGGGTCTGGAAACACCATATATTTT.

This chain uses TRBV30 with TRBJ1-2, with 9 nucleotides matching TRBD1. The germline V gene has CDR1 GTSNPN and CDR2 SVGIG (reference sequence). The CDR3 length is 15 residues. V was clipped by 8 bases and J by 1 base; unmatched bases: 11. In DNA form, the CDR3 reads TGTGCCACCGTAGGGACAGGGACCTTTAACTATGGCTACACCTTC. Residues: CATVGTGTFNYGYTF.